A selection of T cell receptor beta chains follows, all from one sample in a study of T-cell reconstitution after alpha-beta-depleted transplantation in children. Using its own MiXCR run on the PCR reads, TCRdb lists one record per CDR3 protein. Of a few hundred thousand distinct CDR3 sequences in the sample, about a tenth were seen once. The source was PBMCs from the stem cell graft donor, collected from the stem cell graft. Receptors originate from a human donor who donated a stem cell graft to a child with acute lymphoblastic leukemia. Each CDR3 is given with its conserved first and last residue. The size field is filled for only some rows; it gives once, few, many or a size class.

j_call,v_call,clone_size,cdr3_aa
TRBJ2-7,TRBV7-2,few,CASSSIGTNHEQYF
TRBJ2-7,TRBV3-1,once,CACSQVVASGTPRDEQYF
TRBJ2-2,TRBV2,NA,CASSETRSGNTGELFF
TRBJ2-3,TRBV14,few,CASSPSGTSGGTDTQYF
TRBJ1-2,TRBV30,many,CAWRAGYGYTF
TRBJ2-1,TRBV11-1,NA,CASSLEVFGRSIYNEQFF
TRBJ2-1,TRBV2,NA,CASSPQGAHEQFF
TRBJ2-7,TRBV7-9,NA,CASSLTGLTSEQYF
TRBJ2-3,TRBV12-3/TRBV12-4,few,CASSPRYLADTDTQYF
TRBJ2-2,TRBV7-2,few,CASSLDVANTGELFF
TRBJ2-2,TRBV29-1,NA,CSVQERTNTGELFF
TRBJ2-5,TRBV4-1,few,CASSRGAGRQETQYF
TRBJ1-5,TRBV7-9,NA,CASSSGDRGQQPQHF
TRBJ2-4,TRBV11-1,many,CASSIDRNLAKNIQYF
TRBJ1-1,TRBV4-1,NA,CASSPDTAGNTEAFF
TRBJ2-3,TRBV20-1,few,CSIFTGITDTQYF
TRBJ2-4,TRBV15,NA,CATSSAGLAGGLSRYF
TRBJ2-5,TRBV20-1,NA,CSAFGGAGTQYF
TRBJ1-2,TRBV28,few,CASSPSGTGGNYGYTF
TRBJ2-5,TRBV6-5,many,CASSYTGSQETQYF
TRBJ1-5,TRBV5-5,many,CASSLGSRSNQPQHF
TRBJ2-7,TRBV14,NA,CASSQGFGHKYF